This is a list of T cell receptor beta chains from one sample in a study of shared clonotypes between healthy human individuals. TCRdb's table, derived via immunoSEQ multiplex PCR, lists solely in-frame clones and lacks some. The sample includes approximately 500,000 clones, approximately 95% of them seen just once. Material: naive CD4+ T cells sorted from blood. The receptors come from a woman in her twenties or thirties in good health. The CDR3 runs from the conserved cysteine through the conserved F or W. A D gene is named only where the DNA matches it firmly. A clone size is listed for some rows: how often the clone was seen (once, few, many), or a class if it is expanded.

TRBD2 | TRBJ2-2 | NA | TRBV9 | CASGTSGRFGELFF | TGTGCCAGCGGAACTAGCGGGAGGTTCGGGGAGCTGTTTTTT
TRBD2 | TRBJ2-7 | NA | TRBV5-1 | CASSLDGTRATEQYF | TGCGCCAGCAGCTTGGACGGGACTAGGGCTACCGAGCAGTACTTC
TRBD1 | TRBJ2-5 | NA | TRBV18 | CASSLRIGTGGASSGEQYF | TGTGCCAGCTCACTCCGGATCGGGACAGGGGGCGCCTCCTCTGGGGAGCAGTACTTC
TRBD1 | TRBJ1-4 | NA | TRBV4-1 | CASSVLPTGSSEKLFF | TGCGCCAGCAGCGTATTGCCGACAGGGTCCAGTGAAAAACTGTTTTTT
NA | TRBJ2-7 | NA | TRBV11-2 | CASSPSRGANSYEQYF | TGTGCCAGCAGCCCGTCCCGGGGGGCCAACTCCTACGAGCAGTACTTC
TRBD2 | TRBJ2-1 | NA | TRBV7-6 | CASSLVPSGSSYNEQFF | TGTGCCAGCAGCTTAGTGCCTAGCGGGAGCTCCTACAATGAGCAGTTCTTC
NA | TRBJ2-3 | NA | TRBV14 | CASSLVRGPDTDTQYF | TGTGCCAGCAGCTTAGTGCGGGGACCGGACACAGATACGCAGTATTTT
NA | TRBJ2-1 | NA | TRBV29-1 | CSVGVNEQFF | TGCAGCGTTGGGGTCAATGAGCAGTTCTTC
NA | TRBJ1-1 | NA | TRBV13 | CASSLARRLRDTEAFF | TGTGCCAGCAGCTTGGCAAGACGATTAAGGGACACTGAAGCTTTCTTT
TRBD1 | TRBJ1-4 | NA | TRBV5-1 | CASSLGTGGDEKLFF | TGCGCCAGCAGCTTGGGGACAGGGGGCGATGAAAAACTGTTTTTT
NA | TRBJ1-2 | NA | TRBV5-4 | CASSPVPGMDYGYTF | TGTGCCAGCAGCCCGGTCCCGGGGATGGACTATGGCTACACCTTC
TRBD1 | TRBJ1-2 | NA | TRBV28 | CASSPQGRGGYTF | TGTGCCAGCAGTCCACAGGGGCGTGGGGGCTACACCTTC
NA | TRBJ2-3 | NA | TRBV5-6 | CASSLVPQSSTDTQYF | TGTGCCAGCAGCTTGGTCCCGCAGTCAAGCACAGATACGCAGTATTTT
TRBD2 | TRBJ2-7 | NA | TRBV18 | CASSPPSGSSYEQYF | TGTGCCAGCTCACCACCGAGCGGGAGCTCCTACGAGCAGTACTTC
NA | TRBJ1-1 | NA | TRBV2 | CASSAEHGWGTEAFF | TGTGCCAGCAGCGCGGAGCACGGGTGGGGCACTGAAGCTTTCTTT
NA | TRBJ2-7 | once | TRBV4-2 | CASSQDTALPYEQYF | TGTGCCAGCAGCCAAGACACAGCTTTGCCGTACGAGCAGTACTTC
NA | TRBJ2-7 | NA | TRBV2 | CASSPDDYEQYF | TGTGCCAGCAGCCCGGACGACTACGAGCAGTACTTC
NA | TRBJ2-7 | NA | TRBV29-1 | CSAAGPGDEQYF | TGCAGCGCCGCCGGGCCCGGCGACGAGCAGTACTTC
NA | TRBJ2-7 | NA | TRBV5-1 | CASSEPGLGEQYF | TGCGCCAGCAGCGAGCCGGGGCTGGGCGAGCAGTACTTC
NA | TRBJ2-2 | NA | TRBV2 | CASSEREATGELFF | TGTGCCAGCAGTGAGAGGGAAGCAACCGGGGAGCTGTTTTTT
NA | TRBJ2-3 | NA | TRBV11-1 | CASSPGLGEGTQYF | TGTGCCAGCAGCCCGGGACTGGGAGAAGGTACGCAGTATTTT
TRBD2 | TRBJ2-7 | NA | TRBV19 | CASRRTSGSYEQYF | TGTGCCAGTCGACGGACTAGCGGGTCCTACGAGCAGTACTTC
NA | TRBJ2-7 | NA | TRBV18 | CASSPGQIYEQYF | TGTGCCAGCTCACCGGGGCAAATTTACGAGCAGTACTTC
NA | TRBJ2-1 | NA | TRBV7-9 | CASSLGRVDEQFF | TGTGCCAGCAGCCTTGGTAGGGTGGATGAGCAGTTCTTC
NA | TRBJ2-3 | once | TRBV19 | CAIGGSTDTQYF | TGTGCCATAGGGGGAAGCACAGATACGCAGTATTTT
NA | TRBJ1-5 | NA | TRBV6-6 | CASSYKTGSQPQHF | TGTGCCAGCAGTTACAAAACAGGGAGCCAGCCCCAGCATTTT
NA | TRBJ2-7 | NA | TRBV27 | CASSTRRREPYEQYF | TGTGCCAGCAGTACCCGGCGGCGGGAACCCTACGAGCAGTACTTC